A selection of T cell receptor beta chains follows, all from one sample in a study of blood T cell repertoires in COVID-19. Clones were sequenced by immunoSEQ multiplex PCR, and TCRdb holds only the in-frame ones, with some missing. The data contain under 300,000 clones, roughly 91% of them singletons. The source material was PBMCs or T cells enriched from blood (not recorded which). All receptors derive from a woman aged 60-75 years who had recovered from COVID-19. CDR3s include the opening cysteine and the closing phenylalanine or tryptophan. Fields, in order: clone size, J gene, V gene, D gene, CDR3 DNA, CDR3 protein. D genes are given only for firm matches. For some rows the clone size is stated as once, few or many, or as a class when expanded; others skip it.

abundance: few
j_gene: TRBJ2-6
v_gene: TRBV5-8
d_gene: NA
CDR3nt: TGTGCCAGCAGCCGATATAGGACAGCTGGGGCCAACGTCCTGACTTTC
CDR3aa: CASSRYRTAGANVLTF

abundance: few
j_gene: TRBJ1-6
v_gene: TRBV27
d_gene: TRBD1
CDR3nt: TGTGCCAGCAGTTTCCGGGACAGGGGAGCCAATTCACCCCTCCACTTT
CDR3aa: CASSFRDRGANSPLHF

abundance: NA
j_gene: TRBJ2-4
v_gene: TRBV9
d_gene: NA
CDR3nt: TGTGCCACCAGGACAGCTAAAAACATTCAGTACTTC
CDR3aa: CATRTAKNIQYF

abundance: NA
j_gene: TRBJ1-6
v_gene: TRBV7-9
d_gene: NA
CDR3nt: TGTGCCAGCAGCCCCCCGGGAGGGGGTTCACCCCTCCACTTT
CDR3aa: CASSPPGGGSPLHF

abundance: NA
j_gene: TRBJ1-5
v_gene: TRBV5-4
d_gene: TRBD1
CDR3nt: TGTGCCAGCAGCCCGGACAGGCAAAGCCCCCAGCATTTT
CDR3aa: CASSPDRQSPQHF

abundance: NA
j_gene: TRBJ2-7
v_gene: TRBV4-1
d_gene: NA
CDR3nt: TGCGCCAGCAGCCAAGGGGACAACTACGAGCAGTACTTC
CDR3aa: CASSQGDNYEQYF

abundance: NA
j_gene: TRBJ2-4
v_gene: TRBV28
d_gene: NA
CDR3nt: TGTGCCAGCAGCAAAACAATAGCCAAAAACATTCAGTACTTC
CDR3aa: CASSKTIAKNIQYF

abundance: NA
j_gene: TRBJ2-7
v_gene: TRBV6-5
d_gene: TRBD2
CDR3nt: TGTGCCAGCAGTTACTCGCCTAGCGGGAGTTACGAGCAGTACTTC
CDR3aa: CASSYSPSGSYEQYF

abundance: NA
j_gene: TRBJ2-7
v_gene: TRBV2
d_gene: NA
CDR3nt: TGTGCCAGCAGTATCAGTTACGAGCAGTACTTC
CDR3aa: CASSISYEQYF

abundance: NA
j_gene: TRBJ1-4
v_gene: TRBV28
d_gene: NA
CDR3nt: TGTGCCAGCAGTGGGGCGGTACCAAATGAAAAACTGTTTTTT
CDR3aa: CASSGAVPNEKLFF

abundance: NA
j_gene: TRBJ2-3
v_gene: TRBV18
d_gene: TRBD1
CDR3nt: TGTGCCAGCTCACCACAAGGACAGGGAAAGTCCCATACGCAGTATTTT
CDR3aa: CASSPQGQGKSHTQYF

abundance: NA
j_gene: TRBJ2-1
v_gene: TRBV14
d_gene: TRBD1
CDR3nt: TGTGCCAGCAGCCCCGGGACAGGTCAGTTCGATGAGCAGTTCTTC
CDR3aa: CASSPGTGQFDEQFF

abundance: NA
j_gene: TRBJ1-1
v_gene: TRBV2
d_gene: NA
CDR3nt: TGTGCCAGTTACCCGCGGGGGGCGCGGACTGAAGCTTTCTTT
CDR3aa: CASYPRGARTEAFF

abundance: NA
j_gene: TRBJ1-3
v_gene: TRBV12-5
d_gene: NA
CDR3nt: TGTGCTAGTGGTTTCGAGCTCTCTGGAAACACCATATATTTT
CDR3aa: CASGFELSGNTIYF

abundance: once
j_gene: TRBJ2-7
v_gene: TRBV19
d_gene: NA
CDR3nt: TGTGCCAGTACTCCAACAGGGAGCTCCTACGAGCAGTACTTC
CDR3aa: CASTPTGSSYEQYF